This T cell receptor beta chain was sequenced during a study of T cell responses to AZD1222 COVID-19 vaccine. The length of the CDR3 is 14 residues. The germline V gene encodes CDR1 SGHVT and CDR2 SQSDAQ. The germline V and J ends were trimmed by 1 base and 0 bases, with 4 bases remaining between them. Points from the study as a whole: Most donors were white British and more were female, and clonal diversity was possibly underestimated.

The method was immunoSEQ multiplex PCR; TCRdb's version includes in-frame clones alone and lacks a portion of them. This sample has 140,000 to 150,000 clones; 80% to 90% occur once, and the top ten carry under 9.5%. To note about this clone: Its antigen is not identified.

This specimen consisted of peripheral blood, obtained on day 0 of AZD1222 vaccination. This chain joins TRBV7-4 and TRBJ1-3; D gene unclear. The clonotype originates from an adult in good health. CDR3 sequence reads: CASSLGCSGNTIYF. The CDR3 DNA reads TGTGCCAGCAGCTTAGGGTGCTCTGGAAACACCATATATTTT.